A selection of T cell receptor beta chains follows, all from one sample in a study of T cell repertoires in cytomegalovirus infection. TCRdb re-called the reads through MiXCR, storing one row per CDR3 protein. The profile shows about 310,000 distinct CDR3 sequences, 25% of them singletons. These receptors have no identified antigens. The starting material was cultured PBMCs, obtained from culture after CMV antigen stimulation. These receptors all come from a human donor in good health (CMV status not recorded). Some clones in this sample may be carry-over from other donors' samples. The CDR3 runs from the conserved cysteine through the conserved F or W. The D gene is left open where the match is weak. A clone size is listed for some rows: how often the clone was seen (once, few, many), or a class if it is expanded.

v_gene,abundance,d_gene,len,j_gene,CDR3nt,CDR3aa
TRBV6-2/TRBV6-3,NA,TRBD1,17,TRBJ1-1,TGTGCCAGCAGTTACCGGGACAGGGGGCCTTTGAACACTGAAGCTTTCTTT,CASSYRDRGPLNTEAFF
TRBV5-4,few,TRBD1,15,TRBJ2-2,TGTGCCAGCAGCCCGACAGGGGGAAGAACCGGGGAGCTGTTTTTT,CASSPTGGRTGELFF
TRBV7-2,many,NA,16,TRBJ2-3,TGTGCCAGCAGCCCCGCATGGCAGGGGAGCACAGATACGCAGTATTTT,CASSPAWQGSTDTQYF
TRBV19,few,TRBD1,14,TRBJ2-3,TGTGCCAGTAGAGAGACAGGGGGTGGTGATACGCAGTATTTT,CASRETGGGDTQYF
TRBV25-1,few,NA,16,TRBJ2-1,TGTGCCAGCAGTGAATACGAACGGAGCTCCTACAATGAGCAGTTCTTC,CASSEYERSSYNEQFF
TRBV7-2,NA,TRBD1,13,TRBJ1-5,TGTGCCAGCAGCCCCGGACAGGGCCAGCCCCAGCATTTT,CASSPGQGQPQHF
TRBV12-3/TRBV12-4,NA,TRBD1,17,TRBJ1-4,TGTGCCAGCAGGACTACGGGACAGGGGCACCCTAATGAAAAACTGTTTTTT,CASRTTGQGHPNEKLFF
TRBV7-2,many,TRBD1,19,TRBJ1-1,TGTGCCAGCAGCTTACTATTGGGTCTGACAGGGGGCTCGAACACTGAAGCTTTCTTT,CASSLLLGLTGGSNTEAFF
TRBV28,NA,NA,11,TRBJ1-2,TGTGCCAGCGGGGCTAACTATGGCTACACCTTC,CASGANYGYTF
TRBV27,NA,TRBD1,16,TRBJ2-5,TGTGCCAGCAGTTTTATAACCGGGACAGGGACAGAGACCCAGTACTTC,CASSFITGTGTETQYF
TRBV6-2/TRBV6-3,few,NA,14,TRBJ1-5,TGTGCCAGCAGTTACGGGACTGAGAATCAGCCCCAGCATTTT,CASSYGTENQPQHF
TRBV7-2,many,NA,16,TRBJ2-3,TGTGCCAGCACTTCAGGGGGGTGGTTGGGGACAGATACGCAGTATTTT,CASTSGGWLGTDTQYF
TRBV12-5,NA,TRBD2,16,TRBJ2-5,TGTGCTAGTGGCCCCGGACTAGCGGGAGAGGGAGAGACCCAGTACTTC,CASGPGLAGEGETQYF
TRBV7-9,few,TRBD2,16,TRBJ2-1,TGTGCCAGCAGCCTTTACCCGGGCGGGAGCCTCAATGAGCAGTTCTTC,CASSLYPGGSLNEQFF
TRBV5-4,few,NA,12,TRBJ2-2,TGTGCCAGCAGCTTGTCTAACGGGGAGCTGTTTTTT,CASSLSNGELFF
TRBV27,NA,NA,16,TRBJ2-3,TGTGCCAGCAGTTTGAGCGGAGCCACTAGCACAGATACGCAGTATTTT,CASSLSGATSTDTQYF
TRBV28,NA,NA,15,TRBJ1-4,TGTGCCAGCAGTCCCGGACAGCAAACTAATGAAAAACTGTTTTTT,CASSPGQQTNEKLFF
TRBV27,NA,NA,14,TRBJ1-2,TGTGCCAGCAGTTTACTGCCTCGAGACTATGGCTACACCTTC,CASSLLPRDYGYTF
TRBV5-4,NA,TRBD2,15,TRBJ2-7,TGTGCCAGCAGAAATCTAGCGGGGAGCTCCTACGAGCAGTACTTC,CASRNLAGSSYEQYF
TRBV6-2/TRBV6-3,few,NA,17,TRBJ1-5,TGTGCCAGCAGTCGTTCTTCGGGGACAAATAGCAATCAGCCCCAGCATTTT,CASSRSSGTNSNQPQHF
TRBV11-3,NA,TRBD1,14,TRBJ2-3,TGTGCCAGCAGACCGGGACAGGGGGACGATACGCAGTATTTT,CASRPGQGDDTQYF
TRBV12-3/TRBV12-4,many,TRBD2,16,TRBJ2-1,TGTGCCAGCAGGCGACTAGCGGGAGGCCTCCCAGGTGAGCAGTTCTTC,CASRRLAGGLPGEQFF
TRBV19,few,NA,13,TRBJ1-1,TGTGCCAGTAGAATAAACGGGCCTCATGAAGCTTTCTTT,CASRINGPHEAFF
TRBV7-8,many,NA,15,TRBJ2-4,TGTGCCAGCAGCTTAGTCGGAGACGCCAAAAACATTCAGTACTTC,CASSLVGDAKNIQYF
TRBV6-2/TRBV6-3,NA,NA,13,TRBJ2-3,TGTGCCAGCAGTTACGTGGAAACAGATACGCAGTATTTT,CASSYVETDTQYF
TRBV7-2,many,NA,14,TRBJ2-3,TGTGCCAGCAGCTCGACGACAGTCCCTGGTACGCAGTATTTT,CASSSTTVPGTQYF
TRBV29-1,few,NA,14,TRBJ2-7,TGCAGCGTTGAAATTTCCCCCGTTCCTTACGAGCAGTACTTC,CSVEISPVPYEQYF
TRBV12-3/TRBV12-4,few,NA,13,TRBJ2-3,TGTGCCAGCAGTTCCGCGGATCCAGATACGCAGTATTTT,CASSSADPDTQYF
TRBV19,NA,NA,14,TRBJ1-4,TGTGCCAGTAGTGTCCAACTGGATAATGAAAAACTGTTTTTT,CASSVQLDNEKLFF
TRBV12-3/TRBV12-4,NA,TRBD1,14,TRBJ1-2,TGTGCCAGCAGTCCACAGACAGGGGACTATGGCTACACCTTC,CASSPQTGDYGYTF
TRBV19,NA,TRBD2,16,TRBJ2-3,TGTGCCAGTACTCGGGGAAGGCGGGAGTTTGGGGATACGCAGTATTTT,CASTRGRREFGDTQYF
TRBV19,NA,NA,13,TRBJ2-7,TGTGCCAGTAGTGCGGGACAAACCTACGAGCAGTACTTC,CASSAGQTYEQYF
TRBV5-4,NA,NA,13,TRBJ2-3,TGTGCCAGCAGCCCCTACGGCACAGATACGCAGTATTTT,CASSPYGTDTQYF
TRBV29-1,NA,TRBD2,16,TRBJ2-5,TGCAGCGTTGAATCCCCCCGTAGCGGGAAGGCAGAGACCCAGTACTTC,CSVESPRSGKAETQYF
TRBV6-2/TRBV6-3,few,NA,15,TRBJ1-2,TGTGCCAGCAGTTACGAGGAGGGAGGAGACTATGGCTACACCTTC,CASSYEEGGDYGYTF
TRBV11-3,many,TRBD2,16,TRBJ2-1,TGTGCCAGCAGCTTAGTGGTTAGCGGGAGATCCATTGAGCAGTTCTTC,CASSLVVSGRSIEQFF
TRBV6-2/TRBV6-3,NA,NA,15,TRBJ2-1,TGTGCCGCAGGCCGGGGACTCAGTCGATACAATGAGCAGTTCTTC,CAAGRGLSRYNEQFF
TRBV19,few,NA,15,TRBJ2-1,TGTGCCAGTAGTATAGAGGCTAATCCCTACAATGAGCAGTTCTTC,CASSIEANPYNEQFF
TRBV6-6,NA,NA,16,TRBJ1-5,TGTGCCAGCAGCCCCATGTCTCTGGCCGAACGGGGGCCCCAGCATTTT,CASSPMSLAERGPQHF
TRBV20-1,NA,NA,13,TRBJ2-7,TGCAGTGCTAGAGAGATGCGGTCCTACGAGCAGTACTTC,CSAREMRSYEQYF
TRBV6-2/TRBV6-3,few,NA,14,TRBJ1-4,TGTGCCAGCAGAACCGGGCAATTAGAAGGAGGACTGTTTTTT,CASRTGQLEGGLFF
TRBV7-9,few,TRBD1,15,TRBJ1-5,TGTGCCAGCAGCTTAACTGTGGGACAGGAACAGCCCCAGCATTTT,CASSLTVGQEQPQHF
TRBV5-6,few,TRBD1,16,TRBJ2-3,TGTGCCAGCAGCCGGACCGGGACAGGGGGCGCAGATACGCAGTATTTT,CASSRTGTGGADTQYF
TRBV11-3,many,TRBD1,15,TRBJ1-2,TGTGCCAGCAGCTTAGATCAGGGGGCCACCTATGGCTACACCTTC,CASSLDQGATYGYTF
TRBV11-2,few,NA,14,TRBJ2-5,TGTGCCAGCAGCATAGGGCAGATCCAAGAGACCCAGTACTTC,CASSIGQIQETQYF
TRBV7-3,NA,NA,15,TRBJ1-1,TGTGCCAGCAGCTTAGAGGCGGTGGCGAACACTGAAGCTTTCTTT,CASSLEAVANTEAFF
TRBV25-1,NA,TRBD2,15,TRBJ2-1,TGTGCCAGCAGTGACCCAAGCGGGAGCGAAAATGAGCAGTTCTTC,CASSDPSGSENEQFF
TRBV4-3,many,NA,15,TRBJ1-6,TGCGCCAGCAGCCAGCTTAACTCCGACGATTCACCCCTCCACTTT,CASSQLNSDDSPLHF
TRBV11-1,few,TRBD1,15,TRBJ2-2,TGTGCCAGCATCGACAGGGGTCTTTACACCGGGGAGCTGTTTTTT,CASIDRGLYTGELFF
TRBV24-1,many,TRBD2,18,TRBJ2-1,TGTGCCACCAGTGAGGGGACTAGCGGGAGAGGTTCCTCGGGTGAGCAGTTCTTC,CATSEGTSGRGSSGEQFF
TRBV7-2,few,NA,17,TRBJ2-2,TGTGCCAGCAGCTCGCCACTTGGAGGAGCGAACACCGGGGAGCTGTTTTTT,CASSSPLGGANTGELFF
TRBV7-2,many,NA,16,TRBJ2-3,TGTGCCAGCAGCCTTGATGGCGGGGTCATCGGAGATACGCAGTATTTT,CASSLDGGVIGDTQYF
TRBV27,NA,NA,17,TRBJ1-6,TGTGCCAGCAGTTTTCCCCCCGGGGGGTCCTATAATTCACCCCTCCACTTT,CASSFPPGGSYNSPLHF
TRBV9,NA,TRBD2,15,TRBJ2-7,TGTGCCAGCAGCGCGCCCCGGGACTATCTTCCCGAGCAGTACTTC,CASSAPRDYLPEQYF
TRBV30,NA,NA,11,TRBJ2-3,TGTGCCTGGAGTGTGGTCGATACGCAGTATTTT,CAWSVVDTQYF
TRBV20-1,NA,TRBD2,14,TRBJ2-1,TGCAGTGCGACCTCTAGCGGGAGAATCAATGAGCAGTTCTTC,CSATSSGRINEQFF
TRBV2,few,NA,14,TRBJ1-5,TGTGCCAGCAGTGATAGAGCGCCTCGGTCACCCCAGCATTTT,CASSDRAPRSPQHF
TRBV6-1,few,TRBD1,15,TRBJ1-2,TGTGCCAGCAGCCCTGGGGGACAGGGGAACTATGGCTACACCTTC,CASSPGGQGNYGYTF
TRBV7-3,NA,TRBD1,16,TRBJ2-5,TGTGCCAGCAGCTTTGCCGGGACAGGGGGGGGAGAGACCCAGTACTTC,CASSFAGTGGGETQYF
TRBV7-6,few,TRBD2,16,TRBJ2-1,TGTGCCAGCAGCTTAGGATCGGCGGGAGGGAACAATGAGCAGTTCTTC,CASSLGSAGGNNEQFF